These T cell receptor beta chains were read from a single sample in a study of shared clonotypes between healthy human individuals. Method: immunoSEQ multiplex PCR; TCRdb's copy keeps in-frame clones and lacks some. The sample carries 900,000 to 1,200,000 clones, around 78% recorded once. The sequencing sample was made of memory CD4+ T cells from PBMCs. The receptors come from a man younger than 35 in good health. Some clones in this sample may be carry-over from other donors' samples. CDR3s include the opening cysteine and the closing phenylalanine or tryptophan. A D gene is named only where the DNA matches it firmly. The size of a clone is reported for some rows only, either as once, few or many, or as a class for expanded clones.

>NA|TRBV11-2|TRBJ1-2|NA
CASSSVRGASPRNHGYTF
TGTGCCAGCAGCTCAGTCCGCGGGGCCTCGCCCAGAAATCATGGCTACACCTTC
>NA|TRBV2|TRBJ2-3|NA
CASSEAGVSTDTQYF
TGTGCCAGCAGTGAAGCGGGGGTTAGCACAGATACGCAGTATTTT
>NA|TRBV19|TRBJ2-5|NA
CASSMYGQGETQYF
TGTGCCAGTAGTATGTATGGGCAGGGAGAGACCCAGTACTTC
>NA|TRBV5-5|TRBJ2-3|NA
CASSSPSRTDTQYF
TGTGCCAGCAGCTCCCCGTCGAGGACAGATACGCAGTATTTT
>NA|TRBV7-8|TRBJ2-7|NA
CASSFGPLYEQYF
TGTGCCAGCAGCTTCGGGCCCCTCTACGAGCAGTACTTC
>TRBD1|TRBV9|TRBJ1-4|NA
CASSPRTGTSTNEKLFF
TGTGCCAGCAGCCCTCGGACAGGGACTTCAACTAATGAAAAACTGTTTTTT
>TRBD1|TRBV7-9|TRBJ2-1|NA
CASSPRDRGKEQFF
TGTGCCAGCAGTCCCCGGGACAGGGGGAAGGAGCAGTTCTTC
>NA|TRBV9|TRBJ1-5|once
CASSVVLGRWGQRPQHF
TGTGCCAGCAGCGTAGTGTTAGGCAGGTGGGGGCAAAGACCCCAGCATTTT
>NA|TRBV30|TRBJ2-7|NA
CAWSVTGRLLSEQYF
TGTGCCTGGAGTGTAACCGGGAGACTACTCTCCGAGCAGTACTTC
>TRBD2|TRBV5-4|TRBJ2-3|many
CASSSRTSGHDTQYF
TGTGCCAGCAGCTCCCGGACTAGCGGGCATGATACGCAGTATTTT
>NA|TRBV6-5|TRBJ2-1|NA
CASSSEWGREQFF
TGTGCCAGCAGTTCTGAATGGGGGAGAGAGCAGTTCTTC
>TRBD2|TRBV27|TRBJ2-3|NA
CASRGRAAADTQYF
TGTGCCAGCAGGGGGAGGGCCGCTGCAGATACGCAGTATTTT
>NA|TRBV5-1|TRBJ2-7|many
CASSLVGYEQYF
TGCGCCAGCAGCTTGGTGGGATACGAGCAGTACTTC
>TRBD2|TRBV6-5|TRBJ2-3|NA
CASSYVAGVDTQYF
TGTGCCAGCAGTTACGTAGCGGGGGTAGATACGCAGTATTTT
>NA|TRBV7-2|TRBJ1-5|NA
CASSGQGGEPQHF
TGTGCCAGCAGCGGCCAGGGTGGTGAGCCCCAGCATTTT
>TRBD1|TRBV23-1|TRBJ2-5|NA
CASSADRGPQETQYF
TGCGCCAGCAGTGCGGACAGGGGCCCCCAAGAGACCCAGTACTTC
>NA|TRBV15|TRBJ1-4|NA
CATSRDQGEKLFF
TGTGCCACCAGCAGAGATCAGGGTGAAAAACTGTTTTTT
>NA|TRBV28|TRBJ1-1|NA
CASRPPPFSGAVAEAFF
TGTGCCAGCAGGCCACCTCCATTCTCGGGGGCTGTAGCTGAAGCTTTCTTT
>NA|TRBV5-1|TRBJ1-2|NA
CASRRVGTWGGYTF
TGCGCCAGCAGACGGGTGGGGACCTGGGGTGGCTACACCTTC
>NA|TRBV2|TRBJ1-5|few
CASRLEGLSAQHF
TGTGCCAGCAGGTTGGAGGGGTTATCAGCCCAGCATTTT
>NA|TRBV6-1|TRBJ1-1|NA
CASSAEAHTEAFF
TGTGCCAGCAGTGCCGAGGCCCACACTGAAGCTTTCTTT
>NA|TRBV28|TRBJ2-3|few
CASNSQGASTDTQYF
TGTGCCAGCAATTCTCAGGGTGCTAGCACAGATACGCAGTATTTT
>NA|TRBV5-1|TRBJ1-2|NA
CASSLDVRSSGNYGYTF
TGCGCCAGCAGCTTGGATGTCAGGTCTTCAGGGAACTATGGCTACACCTTC
>NA|TRBV5-1|TRBJ2-1|NA
CASSGNIGGDNEQFF
TGCGCCAGCAGCGGGAATATCGGAGGGGACAATGAGCAGTTCTTC
>NA|TRBV18|TRBJ2-7|NA
CASSPSGQEPYEQYF
TGTGCCAGCTCCCCCAGCGGGCAAGAGCCCTACGAGCAGTACTTC
>TRBD2|TRBV6-1|TRBJ2-1|NA
CASAASGGNEQFF
TGTGCCAGTGCGGCTAGCGGGGGCAATGAGCAGTTCTTC